The 11 T cell receptor beta chains below were found in one sample sequenced in a study of blood T cell repertoires in COVID-19. Clones were read by immunoSEQ multiplex PCR, and TCRdb kept only the in-frame ones, dropping some. In the table there are about 200,000 clones, roughly four fifths of which are singletons. Input material: peripheral blood. These TCRs come from a woman between 40 and 55 years old with active or convalescent COVID-19.

The CDR3 region is CSALTAHSNQPQHF. The CDR3 coding sequence is TGCAGCGCCCTGACTGCCCATAGCAATCAGCCCCAGCATTTT. The chain combines TRBV29-1 with TRBJ1-5; D uncertain. Germline values: CDR1 SQVTM, CDR2 ANQGSEA. Trimming left V 7 bases short and J 0 bases short, with 13 bases between. This CDR3 contains 14 residues. Variable domain in full (rest from reference TRBV29-1 and TRBJ1-5): SAVISQKPSRDICQRGTSLTIQCQVDSQVTMMFWYRQQPGQSLTLIATANQGSEATYESGFVIDKFPISRPNLTFSTLTVSNMSPEDSSIYLCSALTAHSNQPQHFGDGTRLSIL.

V usage is TRBV6-5 and J usage is TRBJ1-2, with D possibly matching TRBD1 (5 bases). This CDR3 has 13 amino acids. The germline CDR1 and CDR2 sequences are MNHEY and SVGAGI. V lost 6 bases and J lost 1, with 9 bases in between. This CDR3 is CASSLQGNYGYTF. The CDR3 DNA sequence: TGTGCCAGCAGCCTCCAGGGTAACTATGGCTACACCTTC.

V gene TRBV9 combines with J gene TRBJ2-5; 14 bases map to TRBD2. CDR3 length equals 16 residues. Trimming took 0 bases from V and 4 from J; bases not matched to a gene: 2. Germline CDR1 reads SGDLS; CDR2 reads YYNGEE. The CDR3 coding sequence is TGTGCCAGCAGCGTAGCGGGACTAGCGGGAGTAGAGACCCAGTACTTC. Protein sequence: CASSVAGLAGVETQYF. Using reference TRBV9 and TRBJ2-5 for the parts outside the CDR3, the full variable domain is DSGVTQTPKHLITATGQRVTLRCSPRSGDLSVYWYQQSLDQGLQFLIQYYNGEERAKGNILERFSAQQFPDLHSELNLSSLELGDSALYFCASSVAGLAGVETQYFGPGTRLLVL.

The rearrangement uses TRBV2 and TRBJ2-5; 9 bases are a match to TRBD2. Trimming cost V 1 base and J 6 bases; bases outside gene matches: 6. This CDR3 contains 15 residues. Germline CDR1 SNHLY, CDR2 FYNNEI. The CDR3, as DNA: TGTGCCAGCAGTGAAGGGAACAGCGGGGGGCAGACCCAGTACTTC. This encodes CASSEGNSGGQTQYF.

This clone came up a few times. The chain combines TRBV24-1 with TRBJ1-2; D is unresolved. Trimming removed 9 bases at V and 3 bases at J, with 10 bases between. This CDR3 comprises 12 residues. The germline gives CDR1 KGHDR, CDR2 SFDVKD. CDR3 residues: CATSKRDYGYTF. The CDR3 nucleotides read TGTGCCACCTCCAAGAGAGACTATGGCTACACCTTC.

The rearrangement uses TRBV2 and TRBJ2-7; TRBD1 agrees at 10 bases. Germline CDR1 is SNHLY and CDR2 is FYNNEI. The junction had 12 bases not matched to a gene; V was cut back by 1 base and J by 0 bases. CDR3 size: 19 residues. CDR3 sequence (DNA): TGTGCCAGCAGTGAAGTACCGGGACAGGGGTTAATTCGCTCCTACGAGCAGTACTTC. This sequence encodes CASSEVPGQGLIRSYEQYF.

The genes are TRBV29-1 and TRBJ2-3; 7 bases align to TRBD2. Germline V gives CDR1 SQVTM, CDR2 ANQGSEA. With V trimmed by 6 bases and J by 3 bases, 3 bases remained unmatched. CDR3 length: 12 amino acids. CDR3 sequence: CSVHGGTDTQYF. Written as DNA, the CDR3 is TGCAGCGTGCACGGGGGGACAGATACGCAGTATTTT.

The rearrangement joins TRBV9 to TRBJ1-2; 7 bases agree with TRBD1. Germline V lookup: CDR1 SGDLS, CDR2 YYNGEE. The CDR3 length is 14 residues. After removal of 0 bases from V and 4 bases from J, the junction contained 3 bases not matched to a gene. The chain's CDR3 is CASSVGQGGYGYTF. The CDR3 nucleotides are TGTGCCAGCAGCGTAGGCCAGGGGGGCTATGGCTACACCTTC.

V and J are TRBV6-5 and TRBJ2-3, with 9 positions matching TRBD2. The CDR3 sequence is 15 residues long. With V trimmed by 1 base and J by 4 bases, 3 bases remained unmatched. Germline lookup yields CDR1 MNHEY and CDR2 SVGAGI. This CDR3 reads CASSYWAGGPDTQYF. For the CDR3, the DNA is TGTGCCAGCAGTTACTGGGCGGGAGGGCCAGATACGCAGTATTTT.

The V and J genes are TRBV11-2 and TRBJ2-2, with D hard to call. This CDR3 spans 12 amino acids. CDR1 and CDR2 from the germline V gene are SGHAT and FQNNGV. Trimming shortened V by 6 bases and J by 1 base, and 3 bases separated the two germline ends. The CDR3 DNA reads as TGTGCCAGCAGACAGAACACCGGGGAGCTGTTTTTT. Its translation is CASRQNTGELFF.

This sequence joins TRBV19 and TRBJ1-3; D gene unclear. Germline-derived CDR1 and CDR2 are LNHDA and SQIVND (reference sequence). The ends were cut back, 5 bases at V and 0 bases at J, with 11 bases in the middle. CDR3 length: 15 amino acids. The CDR3 here is CASSLAVISGNTIYF. Here the CDR3 DNA reads TGTGCCAGTAGTTTGGCGGTAATCTCTGGAAACACCATATATTTT.